This entry lists 9 T cell receptor beta chains sequenced from one sample in a study of T cell responses to AZD1222 COVID-19 vaccine. Measured with immunoSEQ multiplex PCR; TCRdb has only the in-frame clones, and not every one. The top ten hold approximately 1.5% of the sample, which has roughly 160,000 clones, about nine tenths seen once. The sequencing used peripheral blood, collected on day 0 of AZD1222 vaccination. These TCRs come from an adult in good health.

CDR3 nucleotides: TGTGCCACCAGCAGAGATATGAACACTGAAGCTTTCTTT. It yields the protein CATSRDMNTEAFF. The chain has TRBV15 and TRBJ1-1; no clear D gene. V shed 0 bases and J shed 0 bases, with 2 bases lying between them. From germline, CDR1 is LNHNV and CDR2 YYDKDF (reference sequence). This CDR3 contains 13 residues.

As for this clone: A junction end diverges from the germline sequence, so it may reflect a read error. The rearrangement uses TRBV7-7 and TRBJ2-5; possible D gene TRBD1, 6 bases. Germline lookup yields CDR1 SSHAT and CDR2 FNYEAQ (reference sequence). The CDR3 consists of 15 residues. CDR3 protein: CASSLETGVRETQYF. The CDR3, as DNA: TGTGCTAGCAGCTTAGAGACAGGTGTTCGAGAGACCCAGTACTTC.

V is TRBV28 and J is TRBJ1-5; tentative D call: TRBD1 (6 bases). Trimming shortened V by 2 bases and J by 1 base, and 9 bases separated the two germline ends. This CDR3 spans 15 amino acids. Germline V CDR1 and CDR2: MDHEN, SYDVKM. The CDR3 spells CASSLQGTSNQPQHF. The CDR3, as DNA: TGTGCCAGCAGTTTACAGGGGACAAGCAATCAGCCCCAGCATTTT.

The genes are TRBV18 and TRBJ1-5; D gene ambiguous. V was trimmed by 0 bases and J by 3 bases, leaving 9 bases between them. Germline loops: CDR1 KGHSH, CDR2 LQKENI. The CDR3 sequence is 15 residues long. Written as DNA, the CDR3 is TGTGCCAGCTCACCACCGCTACAGTTCAATCAGCCCCAGCATTTT. This gives the protein CASSPPLQFNQPQHF.

The rearrangement links TRBV5-4 to TRBJ2-1; tentative D call: TRBD2 (5 bases). The CDR3 has 16 amino acids. In germline, CDR1 is SGHNT, CDR2 YYREEE (reference sequence). With 0 bases removed from V and 6 bases from J, the gap between germline ends came to 16 bases. CDR3 in DNA: TGTGCCAGCAGCTTGGCGGGTCGGGGATTCAGCAATGAGCAGTTCTTC. Translated: CASSLAGRGFSNEQFF.

This chain links TRBV11-3 with TRBJ2-7, with TRBD2 matching over 10 bases. Germline CDR1 reads SGHNT; CDR2 reads YENEEA. With 3 bases clipped from V and 4 bases from J, the junction kept 6 bases outside the gene matches. This CDR3 is 15 amino acids long. In DNA, the CDR3 is TGTGCCAGCAGCTTTAGCGGGGGGCTTACTTACGAGCAGTACTTC. It translates to CASSFSGGLTYEQYF.

The chain employs TRBV10-3 and TRBJ1-1, with D perhaps TRBD1 (6 bases). CDR1 is ENHRY and CDR2 is SYGVKD in the germline V gene. The CDR3 contains 15 residues. The V gene lost 2 bases and the J gene lost 3 bases, with 13 bases spanning the gap. The CDR3 here is CAISEPTGGHTEAFF. As DNA, the CDR3 is TGTGCCATCAGTGAGCCGACAGGAGGACACACTGAAGCTTTCTTT.

This chain joins TRBV3-1 (or the pseudogene TRBV3-2) and TRBJ2-1; D ambiguous. V dropped 1 base and J dropped 3 bases, with 7 bases sitting between them. The CDR3 totals 14 residues. From germline, CDR1 is LGHDT and CDR2 YNNKEL (reference sequence). The DNA for the CDR3 is TGTGCCAGCAGCCAAGCTAGATTCTACAATGAGCAGTTCTTC. Its translation: CASSQARFYNEQFF.

The chain combines TRBV7-8 with TRBJ2-7; D is ambiguous. V was shortened by 1 base and J by 4 bases, with 14 bases between the two germline ends. The germline V gene has CDR1 SGHVS and CDR2 FQNEAQ. The CDR3 covers 15 residues. The CDR3 DNA is TGTGCCAGCAGCTTAGAGGTTTCGGCGGAGTACGAGCAGTACTTC. Protein: CASSLEVSAEYEQYF. Full variable domain (remainder filled in from reference TRBV7-8 and TRBJ2-7): GAGVSQSPRYKVAKRGQDVALRCDPISGHVSLFWYQQALGQGPEFLTYFQNEAQLDKSGLPSDRFFAERPEGSVSTLKIQRTQQEDSAVYLCASSLEVSAEYEQYFGPGTRLTVT.